The 21 T cell receptor beta chains listed next were all sequenced from one sample in a study of T cells in Graves' hyperthyroidism and ophthalmopathy. Researchers took RNA transcripts and amplified the TCR beta CDR3 regions from them. First-round RT-PCR targeting the TCR CDR3 was performed with the HTBI primer set. TCRdb used MiXCR to reprocess the multiplex PCR reads, holding one entry per CDR3 protein. Of around 760,000 distinct CDR3 sequences in the sample, roughly a third were seen once. The specimen sequenced was blood. The receptors were gathered from a woman in her thirties or forties with Graves' hyperthyroidism.

With regard to this clonotype: A read error may account for a junction end that differs from germline. The chain uses TRBV7-9 and TRBJ2-7; D not resolved. The CDR3 runs to 16 residues. Germline V gene data show CDR1 as SEHNR and CDR2 as FQNEAQ (reference sequence). The CDR3 nucleotides are TGCGCCAGCAGCCAAGATCTGGCGTTAGCTACCTACGAGCAGTACTTC. Its protein product is CASSQDLALATYEQYF.

The table lists this clonotype with a few counts. The chain joins TRBV20-1 to TRBJ2-7; D unresolved. The V and J ends lost 4 bases and 3 bases respectively, with 13 bases between them. Looked up from germline, CDR1 is DFQATT and CDR2 is SNEGSKA (reference sequence). There are 13 residues in the CDR3. The CDR3 sequence: CSAIFPLHYEQYF. CDR3 DNA: TGCAGTGCTATTTTCCCACTGCACTACGAGCAGTACTTC.

This clonotype was detected only a few times. The chain couples TRBV9 to TRBJ2-7, with 8 bases lining up with TRBD1. Germline CDR1 and CDR2: SGDLS and YYNGEE. The V segment lost 4 bases and the J segment 7 bases; nucleotides outside the gene matches: 16. The CDR3 loop spans 16 amino acids. The CDR3 coding sequence is TGTGCCAGCAGCCCGCGGGGCCAGGGGGCTGGAACGGAGCAGTACTTC. It translates to CASSPRGQGAGTEQYF.

The genes are TRBV7-9 and TRBJ2-2; D not resolved. Germline-derived CDR1 and CDR2 are SEHNR and FQNEAQ (reference sequence). Trimming took off 8 bases at V and 4 bases at J, with 26 bases between the two ends. The CDR3 has 18 amino acids. In DNA, the CDR3 is TGTGCCAGCTCACCCCAGACGTCCCGGTCGATGGGCACCGGGGAGCTGTTTTTT. Its translation: CASSPQTSRSMGTGELFF.

The V gene is TRBV6-5, the J gene TRBJ2-7, with a tentative D call TRBD2 (5 bases). Trimming left V 6 bases short and J 0 bases short, with 18 bases between. From germline, CDR1 is MNHEY and CDR2 SVGAGI. This CDR3 is 16 amino acids long. The CDR3 nucleotides are TGTGCCAGCAGGACCACGGAGGAGACCCACTCCTACGAGCAGTACTTC. Residues: CASRTTEETHSYEQYF.

To note about this clonotype: Being one base from a much bigger clone, this may be a read error. The chain combines TRBV19 with TRBJ2-7; TRBD1 matches 8 bases. The V gene end was trimmed by 6 bases and the J gene end by 5 bases; junction bases not matched to a gene: 12. The CDR3 consists of 15 residues. The germline V gene encodes CDR1 LNHDA and CDR2 SQIVND (reference sequence). This CDR3 reads CASRTSQQGGHEQYF. The DNA of the CDR3 is TGTGCCAGTAGAACTTCACAACAGGGGGGCCACGAGCAGTACTTC.

This clonotype has a handful of counts. The V call is TRBV11-2, the J call TRBJ2-5; D possibly uses TRBD1 or TRBD2 (5 bases each). V was pared by 7 bases and J by 4 bases, with 19 bases between. The CDR3 runs 15 residues. The germline gives CDR1 SGHAT, CDR2 FQNNGV. The CDR3 spells CASTIRAGTSETQYF. The CDR3 bases are TGTGCCAGCACCATCCGCGCTGGGACCTCAGAGACCCAGTACTTC. The whole variable domain, remainder taken from reference TRBV11-2 and TRBJ2-5, is EAGVAQSPRYKIIEKRQSVAFWCNPISGHATLYWYQQILGQGPKLLIQFQNNGVVDDSQLPKDRFSAERLKGVDSTLKIQPAKLEDSAVYLCASTIRAGTSETQYFGPGTRLLVL.

This clonotype was seen at least ten times. V is TRBV6-5 and J is TRBJ2-7, with D perhaps being TRBD1 or TRBD2 (5 bases each). Germline V gene sequence: CDR1 MNHEY, CDR2 SVGAGI. Between the trimmed V and J ends, which lost 5 bases and 2 bases, there was a span of 13 bases. The CDR3 runs to 14 residues. In DNA, the CDR3 is TGTGCCAGCAGTGCTGAGGGGCCCACCTACGAGCAGTACTTC. It codes for CASSAEGPTYEQYF.

This rearrangement joins TRBV14 to TRBJ2-7; the match to TRBD1 covers 10 bases. Germline V gene data show CDR1 as SGHDN and CDR2 as FVKESK. J was trimmed by 1 base and V by 4 bases; bases with no gene match: 4. This CDR3 contains 15 residues. CDR3 region: CASSPRGQGSYEQYF. The CDR3 bases are TGTGCCAGCAGCCCCAGGGGACAGGGGTCCTACGAGCAGTACTTC.

This rearrangement joins TRBV10-3 to TRBJ2-3, with a weak D call TRBD1 (5 bases). V dropped 7 bases and J dropped 2 bases, with 13 bases sitting between them. The germline V gene encodes CDR1 ENHRY and CDR2 SYGVKD. The CDR3 length is 14 residues. CDR3 bases: TGTGCCATCAACAGACAGAAGACCACAGATACGCAGTATTTT. It codes for CAINRQKTTDTQYF.

As concerns this clonotype: The junction differs from germline at one of its ends, possibly a read error. This rearrangement joins TRBV19 to TRBJ1-3; D perhaps matches TRBD1 (5 bases). This CDR3 spans 13 amino acids. CDR1 is LNHDA and CDR2 is SQIVND in the germline V gene (reference sequence). CDR3 in amino acids: CVSSGTSGNTIYF. CDR3 bases: TGTGTCAGTTCCGGGACCTCTGGAAACACCATATATTTT.

The DNA of the CDR3 is TGTGCCAGCAGGAAATCGGGACAGGGACCTAACTATGGCTACACCTTC. Amino acids: CASRKSGQGPNYGYTF. This chain uses TRBV5-6 with TRBJ1-2, with 9 bases lining up with TRBD1. The germline V gene encodes CDR1 SGHDT and CDR2 YYEEEE. V was pared by 5 bases and J by 0 bases, with 8 bases of the junction left unmatched. The CDR3 is made up of 16 amino acids.

The gene calls are TRBV29-1 and TRBJ1-2; TRBD1 is a possible D gene (6 bases). The CDR3 loop spans 11 amino acids. V lost 7 bases to trimming and J lost 6 bases, with 12 bases between them. Germline CDR1 is SQVTM and CDR2 is ANQGSEA. For the CDR3, the DNA is TGCAGCGCCTCGGCAGGGGATGGCTACACCTTC. This sequence encodes CSASAGDGYTF.

This clonotype was seen at least ten times. The chain is built from TRBV12-3 or TRBV12-4 and TRBJ1-3; the D is unclear. Trimming left V 1 base short and J 0 bases short, with 4 bases between. The CDR3 is 14 amino acids. CDR3 residues: CASSLDHSGNTIYF. The CDR3 coding sequence is TGTGCCAGCAGTTTAGATCACTCTGGAAACACCATATATTTT.

As to this clonotype: One end of the junction fails to match germline, which may point to a read error. The chain has TRBV24-1 and TRBJ2-2; the D gene could be TRBD1 or TRBD2 (5 bases each). The CDR3 is made up of 17 amino acids. Germline loops: CDR1 KGHDR, CDR2 SFDVKD. The CDR3 loop reads CATSDPSSIDGTGELFF. CDR3 nucleotide sequence: TGTGCCACCAGTGACCCTTCGTCTATTGACGGGACCGGGGAGCTGTTCTTT.

The rearrangement uses TRBV10-3 and TRBJ1-1; TRBD1 might be the D (5 bases). The CDR3 is 17 residues long. Trimming removed 0 bases from V and 5 bases from J, with 19 bases in between. Germline loops: CDR1 ENHRY, CDR2 SYGVKD. The CDR3 loop reads CAISESMGRDYGTEAFF. The CDR3 nucleotides read TGTGCCATCAGTGAGTCGATGGGCAGGGATTATGGGACTGAAGCTTTCTTT.

This clonotype was picked up many times. The chain has TRBV11-2 and TRBJ1-2, with a weak D call TRBD1 (6 bases). Germline assignment: CDR1 SGHAT and CDR2 FQNNGV. This CDR3 has 13 residues. V was pared by 5 bases and J by 6 bases, with 13 bases between. DNA of the CDR3: TGTGCCAGCAGCCTCCCGGGGGCAGATGGCTACACCTTC. It specifies CASSLPGADGYTF.

Many counts were recorded for this clonotype. The chain is built from TRBV6-2 or TRBV6-3 and TRBJ1-2, with D possibly being TRBD1 (5 bases). The length of the CDR3 is 16 residues. V lost 8 bases, J lost 6 bases, and 25 bases lay in between. The V gene's germline CDR1 is MNHEY and CDR2 SVGEGT. Here the CDR3 DNA reads TGTGCCAGCTCTCGCCTAGGGGTCGTCGATCCGGATGGCTACACCTTC. Translation gives CASSRLGVVDPDGYTF.

This clonotype was found many times. This chain connects TRBV10-1 to TRBJ1-6; D might be TRBD1 (6 bases). Germline CDR1 WNHNN, CDR2 SYGVQD (reference sequence). The CDR3 consists of 14 residues. Deletions cut 4 bases from V and 10 bases from J, with 14 bases between. This CDR3 reads CASSADRSGSPLHF. The CDR3 DNA reads as TGCGCCAGCAGTGCCGACAGGTCTGGATCACCCCTCCACTTT.

A few counts support this clonotype. The chain has TRBV10-3 and TRBJ2-7, with D perhaps given as TRBD1 or TRBD2 (5 bases each). Trimming cost V 10 bases and J 4 bases, with 23 bases left between them. Germline lookup yields CDR1 ENHRY and CDR2 SYGVKD. This CDR3 is built from 15 residues. The CDR3 sequence is CASAHPRDGIYEQYF. The CDR3, as DNA: TGTGCCAGCGCTCATCCCCGGGACGGCATTTACGAGCAGTACTTC.

This clonotype was detected many times. The chain carries TRBV7-9 and TRBJ1-4; no clear D. The V gene lost 5 bases and the J gene lost 7 bases, with 11 bases spanning the gap. CDR1 and CDR2 (germline): SEHNR, FQNEAQ (reference sequence). This CDR3 spans 13 amino acids. Here the CDR3 DNA reads TGTGCCAGCAGCCAAAGGCTAGGTGAAAAACTGTTTTTT. This codes for CASSQRLGEKLFF.